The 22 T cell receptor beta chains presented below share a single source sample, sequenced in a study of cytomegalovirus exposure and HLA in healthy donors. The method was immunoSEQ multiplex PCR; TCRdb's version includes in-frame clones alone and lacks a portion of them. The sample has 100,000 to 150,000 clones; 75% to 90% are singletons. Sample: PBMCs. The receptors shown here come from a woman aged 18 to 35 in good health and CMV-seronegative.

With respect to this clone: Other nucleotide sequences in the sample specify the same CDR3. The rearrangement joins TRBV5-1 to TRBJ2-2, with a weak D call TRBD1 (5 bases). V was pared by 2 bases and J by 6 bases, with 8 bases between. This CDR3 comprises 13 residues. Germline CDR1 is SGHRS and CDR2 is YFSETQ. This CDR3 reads CASSFQGAGELFF. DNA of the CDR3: TGCGCCAGCAGCTTCCAGGGCGCCGGGGAGCTGTTTTTT.

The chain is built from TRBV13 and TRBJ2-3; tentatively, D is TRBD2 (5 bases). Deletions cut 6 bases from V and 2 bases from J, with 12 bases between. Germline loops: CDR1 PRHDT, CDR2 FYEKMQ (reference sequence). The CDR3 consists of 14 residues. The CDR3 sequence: CASSARDYTDTQYF. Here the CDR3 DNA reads TGTGCCAGCAGTGCCCGAGACTACACAGATACGCAGTATTTT. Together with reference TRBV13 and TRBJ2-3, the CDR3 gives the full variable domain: AAGVIQSPRHLIKEKRETATLKCYPIPRHDTVYWYQQGPGQDPQFLISFYEKMQSDKGSIPDRFSAQQFSDYHSELNMSSLELGDSALYFCASSARDYTDTQYFGPGTRLTVL.

This CDR3 is CASSLAYNEKLFF. The CDR3 nucleotides read TGCGCCAGCAGCTTGGCGTATAATGAAAAACTGTTTTTT. The chain joins TRBV5-1 to TRBJ1-4; D call uncertain. The CDR3 covers 13 residues. The V end lost 0 bases, the J end lost 4 bases, and 4 bases lay between the germline ends. The germline V gene has CDR1 SGHRS and CDR2 YFSETQ.

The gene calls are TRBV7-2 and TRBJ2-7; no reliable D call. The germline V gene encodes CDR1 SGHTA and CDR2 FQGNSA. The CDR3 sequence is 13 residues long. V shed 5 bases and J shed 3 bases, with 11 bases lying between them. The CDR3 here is CASSPNADYEQYF. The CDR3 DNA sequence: TGTGCCAGCAGCCCAAACGCAGACTACGAGCAGTACTTC.

The DNA for the CDR3 is TGTGCCAGCAGCCAGGGACTAGCGGGACTCCAAGAGACCCAGTACTTC. This translates into CASSQGLAGLQETQYF. The V gene is TRBV5-8, the J gene TRBJ2-5, with 13 positions matching TRBD2. The ends lost 4 bases at V and 1 base at J; junction bases unmatched: 4. This CDR3 is 16 amino acids long. Germline V gives CDR1 SGHTS, CDR2 YDEGEE.

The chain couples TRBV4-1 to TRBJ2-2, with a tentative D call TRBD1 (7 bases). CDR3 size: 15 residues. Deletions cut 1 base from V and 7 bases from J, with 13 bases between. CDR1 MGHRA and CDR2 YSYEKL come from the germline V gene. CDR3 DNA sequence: TGCGCCAGCAGCCAAGGGCGCAGGGGGGTCGGGGAGCTGTTTTTT. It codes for CASSQGRRGVGELFF.

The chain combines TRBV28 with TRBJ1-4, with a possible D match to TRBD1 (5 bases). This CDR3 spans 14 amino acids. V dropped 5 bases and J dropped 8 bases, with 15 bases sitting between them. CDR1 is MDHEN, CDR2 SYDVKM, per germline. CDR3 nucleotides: TGTGCCAGCAGTCATCGGGACTTTTGGGAAAAACTGTTTTTT. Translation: CASSHRDFWEKLFF.

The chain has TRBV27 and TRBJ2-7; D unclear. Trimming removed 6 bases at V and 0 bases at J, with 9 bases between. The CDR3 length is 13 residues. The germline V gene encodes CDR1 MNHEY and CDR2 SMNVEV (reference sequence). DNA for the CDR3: TGTGCCAGCAGAAACTCTCTCTCCTACGAGCAGTACTTC. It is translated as CASRNSLSYEQYF.

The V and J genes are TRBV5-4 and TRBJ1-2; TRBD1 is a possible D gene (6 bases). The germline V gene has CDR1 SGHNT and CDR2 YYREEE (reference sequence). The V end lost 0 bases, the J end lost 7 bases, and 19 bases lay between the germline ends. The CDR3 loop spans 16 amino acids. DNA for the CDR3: TGTGCCAGCAGCTTGGGACCGACTGGGGTACAGGGTGGCTACACCTTC. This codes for CASSLGPTGVQGGYTF.

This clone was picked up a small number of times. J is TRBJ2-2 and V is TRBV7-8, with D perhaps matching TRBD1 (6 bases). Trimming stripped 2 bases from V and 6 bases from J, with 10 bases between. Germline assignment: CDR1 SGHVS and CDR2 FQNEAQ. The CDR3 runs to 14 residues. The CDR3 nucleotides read TGTGCCAGCAGCTTACTCTACAGGGCCGGGGAGCTGTTTTTT. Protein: CASSLLYRAGELFF. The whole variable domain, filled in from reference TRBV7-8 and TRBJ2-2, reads GAGVSQSPRYKVAKRGQDVALRCDPISGHVSLFWYQQALGQGPEFLTYFQNEAQLDKSGLPSDRFFAERPEGSVSTLKIQRTQQEDSAVYLCASSLLYRAGELFFGEGSRLTVL.

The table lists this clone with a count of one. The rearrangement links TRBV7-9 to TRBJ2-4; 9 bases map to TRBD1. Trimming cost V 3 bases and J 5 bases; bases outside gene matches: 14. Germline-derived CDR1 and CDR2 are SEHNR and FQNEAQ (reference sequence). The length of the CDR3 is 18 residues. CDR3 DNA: TGTGCCAGCAGCTTCTATGTAGGGACAGGGTCGCTCGAAAACATTCAGTACTTC. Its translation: CASSFYVGTGSLENIQYF.

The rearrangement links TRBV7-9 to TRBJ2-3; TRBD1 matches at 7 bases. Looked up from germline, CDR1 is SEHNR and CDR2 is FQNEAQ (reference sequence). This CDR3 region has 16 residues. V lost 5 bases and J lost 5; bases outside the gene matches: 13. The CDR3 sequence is CASSLAAQGSIDTQYF. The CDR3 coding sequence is TGTGCCAGCAGCCTCGCGGCACAGGGGTCAATAGATACGCAGTATTTT.

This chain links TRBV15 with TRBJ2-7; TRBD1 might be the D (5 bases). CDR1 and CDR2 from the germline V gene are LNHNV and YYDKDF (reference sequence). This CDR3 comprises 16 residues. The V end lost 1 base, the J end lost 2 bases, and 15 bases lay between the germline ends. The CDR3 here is CATSRGDSFPTYEQYF. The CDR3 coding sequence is TGTGCCACCAGCAGAGGAGACAGTTTTCCGACCTACGAGCAGTACTTC.

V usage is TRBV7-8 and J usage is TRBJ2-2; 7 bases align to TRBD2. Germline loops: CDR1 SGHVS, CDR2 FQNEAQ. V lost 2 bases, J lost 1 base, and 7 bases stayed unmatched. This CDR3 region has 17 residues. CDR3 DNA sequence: TGTGCCAGCAGCTTATTTAACGGGAGGCTGAACACCGGGGAGCTGTTTTTT. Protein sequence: CASSLFNGRLNTGELFF.

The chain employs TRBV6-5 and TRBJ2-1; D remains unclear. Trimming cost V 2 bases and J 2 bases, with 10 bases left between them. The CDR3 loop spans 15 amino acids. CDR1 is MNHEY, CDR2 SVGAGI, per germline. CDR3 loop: CASSYDSSPYNEQFF. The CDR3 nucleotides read TGTGCCAGCAGTTACGATAGTAGTCCCTACAATGAGCAGTTCTTC.

CDR3 DNA sequence: TGTGCCACCACTAGCGGGAGTACGAATGAGCAGTTCTTC. It translates to CATTSGSTNEQFF. The chain uses TRBV15 and TRBJ2-1, with 10 positions matching TRBD2. Germline V gives CDR1 LNHNV, CDR2 YYDKDF (reference sequence). This CDR3 is built from 13 residues. With V trimmed by 7 bases and J by 7 bases, 4 bases remained unmatched.

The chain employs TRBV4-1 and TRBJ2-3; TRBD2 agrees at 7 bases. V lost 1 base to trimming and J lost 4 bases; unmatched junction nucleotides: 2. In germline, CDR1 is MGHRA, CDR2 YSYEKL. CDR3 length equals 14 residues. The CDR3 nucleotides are TGCGCCAGCAGCCAAGGACTAGCCTCAGATACGCAGTATTTT. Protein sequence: CASSQGLASDTQYF.

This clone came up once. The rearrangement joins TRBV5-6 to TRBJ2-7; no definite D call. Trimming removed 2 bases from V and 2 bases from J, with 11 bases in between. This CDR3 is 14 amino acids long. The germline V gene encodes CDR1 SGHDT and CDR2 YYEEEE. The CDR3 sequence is CASSLEDTAYEQYF. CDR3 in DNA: TGTGCCAGCAGCTTAGAAGACACCGCCTACGAGCAGTACTTC.

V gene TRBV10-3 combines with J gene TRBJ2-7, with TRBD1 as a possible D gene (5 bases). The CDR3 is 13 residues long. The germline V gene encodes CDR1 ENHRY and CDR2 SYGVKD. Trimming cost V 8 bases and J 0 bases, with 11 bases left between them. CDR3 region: CAIGAGDSYEQYF. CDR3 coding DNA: TGTGCCATCGGGGCAGGCGACTCCTACGAGCAGTACTTC.

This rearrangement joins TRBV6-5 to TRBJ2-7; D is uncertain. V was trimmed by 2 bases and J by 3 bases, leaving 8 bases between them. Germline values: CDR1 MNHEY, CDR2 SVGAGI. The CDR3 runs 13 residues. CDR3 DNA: TGTGCCAGCAGTTACACCGAGAACTACGAGCAGTACTTC. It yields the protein CASSYTENYEQYF.

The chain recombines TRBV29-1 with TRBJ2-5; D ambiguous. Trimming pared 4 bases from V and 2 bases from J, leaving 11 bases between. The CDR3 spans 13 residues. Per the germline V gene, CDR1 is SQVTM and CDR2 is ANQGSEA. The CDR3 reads CSVGGGRQETQYF. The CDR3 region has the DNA TGCAGCGTTGGTGGTGGCAGACAAGAGACCCAGTACTTC.

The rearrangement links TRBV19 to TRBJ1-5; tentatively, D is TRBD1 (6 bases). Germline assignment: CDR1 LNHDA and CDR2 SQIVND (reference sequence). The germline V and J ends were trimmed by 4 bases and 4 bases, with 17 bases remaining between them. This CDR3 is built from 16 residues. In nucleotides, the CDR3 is TGTGCCAGTAGTACCCTCAGAGGGGGTGGGAATCAGCCCCAGCATTTT. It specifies CASSTLRGGGNQPQHF. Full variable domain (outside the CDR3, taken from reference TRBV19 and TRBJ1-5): DGGITQSPKYLFRKEGQNVTLSCEQNLNHDAMYWYRQDPGQGLRLIYYSQIVNDFQKGDIAEGYSVSREKKESFPLTVTSAQKNPTAFYLCASSTLRGGGNQPQHFGDGTRLSIL.